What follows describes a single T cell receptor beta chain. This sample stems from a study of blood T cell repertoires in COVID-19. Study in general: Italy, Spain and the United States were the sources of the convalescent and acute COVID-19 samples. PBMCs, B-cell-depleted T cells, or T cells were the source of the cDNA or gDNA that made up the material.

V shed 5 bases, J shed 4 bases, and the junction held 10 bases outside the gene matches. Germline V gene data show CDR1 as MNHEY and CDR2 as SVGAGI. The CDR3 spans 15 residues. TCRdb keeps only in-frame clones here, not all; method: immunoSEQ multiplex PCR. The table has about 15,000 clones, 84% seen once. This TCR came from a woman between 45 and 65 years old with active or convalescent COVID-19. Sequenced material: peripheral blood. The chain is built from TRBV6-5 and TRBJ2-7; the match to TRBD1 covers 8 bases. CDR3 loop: CASSPYGTGRYEQYF. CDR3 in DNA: TGTGCCAGCAGTCCATACGGGACAGGACGGTACGAGCAGTACTTC.